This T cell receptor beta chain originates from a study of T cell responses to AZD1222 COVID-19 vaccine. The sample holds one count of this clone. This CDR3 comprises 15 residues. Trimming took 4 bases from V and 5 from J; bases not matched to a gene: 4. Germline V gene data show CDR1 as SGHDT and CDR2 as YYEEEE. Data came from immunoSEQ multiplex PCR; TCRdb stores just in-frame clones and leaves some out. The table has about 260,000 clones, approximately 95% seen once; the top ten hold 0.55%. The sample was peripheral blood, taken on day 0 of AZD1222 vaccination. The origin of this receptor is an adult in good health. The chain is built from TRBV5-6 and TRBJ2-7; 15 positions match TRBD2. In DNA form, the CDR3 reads TGTGCCAGCAGCACCCGGACTAGCGGGAGGGACGAGCAGTACTTC. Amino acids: CASSTRTSGRDEQYF.